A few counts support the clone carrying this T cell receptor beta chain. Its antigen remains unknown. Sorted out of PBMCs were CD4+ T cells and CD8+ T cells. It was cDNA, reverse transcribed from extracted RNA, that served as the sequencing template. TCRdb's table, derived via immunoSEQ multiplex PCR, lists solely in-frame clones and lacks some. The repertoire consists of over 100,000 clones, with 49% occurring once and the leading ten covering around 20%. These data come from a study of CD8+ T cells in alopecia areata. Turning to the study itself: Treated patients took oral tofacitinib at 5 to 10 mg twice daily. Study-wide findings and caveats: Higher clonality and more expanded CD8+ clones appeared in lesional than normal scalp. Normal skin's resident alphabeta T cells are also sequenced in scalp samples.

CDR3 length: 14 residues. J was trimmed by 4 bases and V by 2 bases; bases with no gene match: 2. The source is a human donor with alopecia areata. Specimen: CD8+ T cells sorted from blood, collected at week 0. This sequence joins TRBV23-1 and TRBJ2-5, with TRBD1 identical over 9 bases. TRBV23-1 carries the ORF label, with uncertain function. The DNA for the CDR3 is TGCGCCAGCAGTCAACGACAGGGGGGAGAGACCCAGTACTTC. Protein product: CASSQRQGGETQYF.